This T cell receptor (beta chain) was recovered during a study of CD8 T cells in ankylosing spondylitis. The ends lost 3 bases at V and 5 bases at J; junction bases unmatched: 8. The germline V gene encodes CDR1 SGHVS and CDR2 FQNEAQ. The CDR3 has 15 amino acids. This clonotype was observed once. What it binds is unknown. In making TCR beta libraries, quantitative 5'-RACE with molecular barcodes was used. MiXCR, applied by TCRdb to the 5' RACE reads, yields one record per CDR3 protein. The table has 210,000 or so distinct CDR3 sequences, more than 25% seen once; the top ten hold under 8%. Study-wide results and limits: With a CD8+ phenotype, disease-linked clones were relatively rare in peripheral blood. Blood of patients with ankylosing spondylitis appeared to be characterized by a TCR beta motif of several highly homologous variants. Disease-linked clones reportedly concentrated significantly in matched ankylosing spondylitis synovial fluid.

The sample taken for sequencing was blood, either unsorted or a sorted T cell fraction (not recorded which). This rearrangement joins TRBV7-8 to TRBJ2-3, with 7 bases aligning to TRBD2. This clonotype was sampled from a male donor with ankylosing spondylitis or in good health (not recorded which). The CDR3 DNA is TGTGCCAGCAGCTTGTCCGGGACTAAAGGAGATACGCAGTATTTT. Residues: CASSLSGTKGDTQYF.